The text below deals with one T cell receptor (beta chain). The sample comes from a study of T cells in Graves' hyperthyroidism and ophthalmopathy. Amplification of TCR beta CDR3 regions used RNA as the template. An initial round of RT-PCR targeting the TCR CDR3 relied on the HTBI primer set. TCRdb re-called the multiplex PCR reads with MiXCR, one entry per CDR3 protein. The profile shows 340,000 or so distinct CDR3 sequences, 21% of them singletons. It was considered stable Graves' hyperthyroidism when ophthalmopathy did not progress within 18 months. Patients having uncontrolled infection, another autoimmune disease, pregnancy or lactation were not included. Germline V gene lookup returns CDR1 SGDLS and CDR2 YYNGEE. This CDR3 has 14 residues. J was trimmed by 5 bases and V by 0 bases; bases with no gene match: 4.

The chain employs TRBV9 and TRBJ2-5, with 7 bases that match TRBD1. This clonotype was sampled from a woman aged 45-65 years with Graves' hyperthyroidism. Sample: blood. CDR3 protein: CASSVEGARETQYF. As DNA, the CDR3 is TGTGCCAGCAGCGTAGAGGGGGCTCGTGAGACCCAGTACTTC.